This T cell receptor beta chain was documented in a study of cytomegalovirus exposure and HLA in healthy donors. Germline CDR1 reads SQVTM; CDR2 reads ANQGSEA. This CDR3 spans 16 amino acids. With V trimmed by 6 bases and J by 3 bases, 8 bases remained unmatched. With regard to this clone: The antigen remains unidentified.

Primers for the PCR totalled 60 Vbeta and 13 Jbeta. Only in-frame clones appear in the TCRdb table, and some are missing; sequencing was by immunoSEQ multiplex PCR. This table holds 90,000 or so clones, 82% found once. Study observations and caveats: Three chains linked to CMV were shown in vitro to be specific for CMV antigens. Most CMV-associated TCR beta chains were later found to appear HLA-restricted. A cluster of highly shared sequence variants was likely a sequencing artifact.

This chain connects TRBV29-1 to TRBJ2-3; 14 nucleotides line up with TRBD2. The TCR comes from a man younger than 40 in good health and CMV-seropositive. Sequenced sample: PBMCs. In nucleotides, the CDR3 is TGCAGCGTACACGCGGGGACTAGCGGGAGAACAGATACGCAGTATTTT. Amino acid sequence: CSVHAGTSGRTDTQYF.